These 20 T cell receptor beta chains came from one sample sequenced in a study of response to subunit inactivated influenza vaccine. TCRdb redid the calling of the RT-PCR reads with MiXCR, one entry per CDR3 protein. The data contain about 480,000 distinct CDR3 sequences, roughly 9.8% of them singletons. The sample was PBMCs from blood, taken 40 to 50 days after vaccination. All receptors come from a man aged 50-59 years who received an inactivated influenza vaccine.

This clonotype has a handful of counts. V usage is TRBV12-3 or TRBV12-4 and J usage is TRBJ1-2; a weak D match, TRBD1 (6 bases). The germline V and J ends were trimmed by 8 bases and 7 bases, with 14 bases remaining between them. CDR3 size: 12 residues. This CDR3 reads CASAGGGFGYTF. In DNA, the CDR3 is TGTGCCAGCGCCGGGGGGGGCTTTGGCTACACCTTC.

V usage is TRBV7-8 and J usage is TRBJ2-1; 10 bases map to TRBD2. The ends lost 5 bases at V and 7 bases at J; junction bases unmatched: 11. Germline V gene lookup returns CDR1 SGHVS and CDR2 FQNEAQ. The CDR3 length is 16 residues. The CDR3, as DNA: TGTGCCAGCAGCAGATTGAGCGGGGGGGCCGGGAATGAGCAGTTCTTC. It codes for CASSRLSGGAGNEQFF.

This rearrangement joins TRBV2 to TRBJ1-2; D is uncertain. The CDR3 consists of 14 residues. CDR1 is SNHLY and CDR2 is FYNNEI in the germline V gene. Trimming removed 6 bases from V and 4 bases from J, with 15 bases in between. CDR3 loop: CASRYQGRTYGYTF. The CDR3 DNA sequence: TGTGCCAGCAGGTACCAAGGGCGGACCTATGGCTACACCTTC.

This clonotype was seen a handful of times. V and J are TRBV6-2 or TRBV6-3 and TRBJ2-1, with TRBD1 matching over 12 bases. This CDR3 has 15 amino acids. Trimming at V came to 6 bases and at J to 4 bases, leaving 4 bases not matched to a gene. Germline V CDR1 and CDR2: MNHEY, SVGEGT. The CDR3 protein is CASRGTGGAYNEQFF. CDR3 nucleotide sequence: TGTGCCAGCAGGGGGACAGGGGGCGCTTACAATGAGCAGTTCTTC.

This clonotype turned up a few times. The rearrangement links TRBV29-1 to TRBJ2-3; 9 positions match TRBD2. The CDR3 totals 16 residues. CDR1 is SQVTM and CDR2 is ANQGSEA in the germline V gene. With 1 base clipped from V and 0 bases from J, the junction kept 5 bases outside the gene matches. CDR3 region: CSVEGLADTSTDTQYF. CDR3 in DNA: TGCAGCGTTGAAGGACTAGCGGATACTAGCACAGATACGCAGTATTTT.

This clonotype was seen more than once but under ten times. The rearrangement joins TRBV7-9 to TRBJ2-7; D is possibly TRBD2 (5 bases). CDR1 and CDR2 from the germline V gene are SEHNR and FQNEAQ (reference sequence). V lost 5 bases and J lost 2, with 19 bases in between. The length of the CDR3 is 16 residues. CDR3: CASSPMIGGRPYEQYF. CDR3 DNA: TGTGCCAGCAGCCCAATGATTGGCGGGCGCCCCTACGAGCAGTACTTC.

The V and J genes are TRBV20-1 and TRBJ2-7, with 11 bases identical to TRBD1. Trimming took 3 bases from V and 3 from J; bases not matched to a gene: 7. The CDR3 contains 15 residues. Germline V gene data show CDR1 as DFQATT and CDR2 as SNEGSKA (reference sequence). As DNA, the CDR3 is TGCAGTGCTAGCGACGGGACAGGGGGGAACTACGAGCAGTACTTC. This sequence encodes CSASDGTGGNYEQYF.

At least ten counts were recorded for this clonotype. The chain recombines TRBV29-1 with TRBJ2-3, with D possibly being TRBD1 or TRBD2 (5 bases each). The CDR3 length is 13 residues. Germline V gene sequence: CDR1 SQVTM, CDR2 ANQGSEA. The V end was cut by 5 bases, the J end by 4 bases, with 13 bases between. Written as DNA, the CDR3 is TGCAGCGTTTCTCAGGGAGTGGCAGATACGCAGTATTTT. Translated: CSVSQGVADTQYF.

This clonotype was seen at least ten times. The rearrangement joins TRBV7-8 to TRBJ2-7, with TRBD2 identical over 8 bases. Trimming took 5 bases from V and 5 from J; bases not matched to a gene: 8. The CDR3 contains 14 residues. Germline V CDR1 and CDR2: SGHVS, FQNEAQ. The CDR3 DNA sequence: TGTGCCAGCAGCGAGGGACTAGTCGGCCACGAGCAGTACTTC. Translating gives CASSEGLVGHEQYF.

This clonotype was recorded a few times. The gene calls are TRBV20-1 and TRBJ2-7; D ambiguous. CDR1 is DFQATT, CDR2 SNEGSKA, per germline (reference sequence). The V end was cut by 0 bases, the J end by 0 bases, with 9 bases between. CDR3 size: 14 residues. Here the CDR3 DNA reads TGCAGTGCTAGAGATCTACTATTCTCCTACGAGCAGTACTTC. Translating gives CSARDLLFSYEQYF.

At least ten counts were recorded for this clonotype. This sequence joins TRBV20-1 and TRBJ2-3, with 7 bases matching TRBD2. J lost 6 bases, V lost 3 bases, and 3 bases had no gene match. CDR3 length: 12 residues. The germline V gene encodes CDR1 DFQATT and CDR2 SNEGSKA (reference sequence). The CDR3 loop is CSARQLADTQYF. The CDR3 DNA is TGCAGTGCTAGGCAACTAGCGGATACGCAGTATTTT.

This clonotype was counted a few times. This chain connects TRBV7-2 to TRBJ1-2; the D is unclear. The CDR3 consists of 14 residues. The germline V gene encodes CDR1 SGHTA and CDR2 FQGNSA. Trimming took off 1 base at V and 8 bases at J, with 14 bases between the two ends. CDR3 in DNA: TGTGCCAGCAGCTTAGGTGGCAGCCGTAGAGGCTACACCTTC. Amino acid sequence: CASSLGGSRRGYTF.

This rearrangement joins TRBV7-6 to TRBJ2-1; 8 bases are shared with TRBD2. The germline V gene encodes CDR1 SGHVS and CDR2 FNYEAQ. This CDR3 is 12 amino acids long. The ends lost 10 bases at V and 10 bases at J; junction bases unmatched: 9. CDR3 in DNA: TGTGCCACCGGGCGGGGGGCCTTGGAGCAGTTCTTC. Encoded protein: CATGRGALEQFF.

This clonotype has more than one count but fewer than ten. The V and J genes are TRBV20-1 and TRBJ2-7; 9 nucleotides line up with TRBD2. CDR3 length: 14 residues. The J segment lost 6 bases and the V segment lost 6 bases, leaving 12 bases of the junction unmatched. Germline values: CDR1 DFQATT, CDR2 SNEGSKA (reference sequence). The CDR3 protein is CSAKYSGSRLEQYF. DNA of the CDR3: TGCAGTGCCAAATATAGCGGGAGTCGGCTCGAGCAGTACTTC.

The table lists this clonotype with a few counts. The CDR3 DNA reads TGCGCCAGCAGCCTGCAACAGGGGGGGATTGCCAAAAACATTCAGTACTTC. Protein sequence: CASSLQQGGIAKNIQYF. The genes are TRBV5-1 and TRBJ2-4; TRBD1 might be the D (8 bases). The CDR3 sequence is 17 residues long. Trimming stripped 4 bases from V and 1 base from J, with 18 bases between. CDR1 is SGHRS and CDR2 is YFSETQ in the germline V gene.

This clonotype was observed a handful of times. The chain couples TRBV10-3 to TRBJ2-7; 9 positions agree with TRBD2. The CDR3 spans 15 residues. J was trimmed by 4 bases and V by 6 bases; bases with no gene match: 10. Germline V gene sequence: CDR1 ENHRY, CDR2 SYGVKD. The CDR3 loop is CAIREGSGGGYEQYF. CDR3 coding DNA: TGTGCCATCAGGGAAGGTAGCGGGGGAGGTTACGAGCAGTACTTC.

This rearrangement joins TRBV4-1 to TRBJ2-3; D remains ambiguous. In germline, CDR1 is MGHRA, CDR2 YSYEKL. This CDR3 comprises 14 residues. Trimming left V 3 bases short and J 0 bases short, with 7 bases between. The CDR3 here is CASSQAFSTDTQYF. The CDR3 coding sequence is TGCGCCAGCAGCCAGGCATTCAGCACAGATACGCAGTATTTT.

This clonotype was found a few times. The rearrangement links TRBV6-5 to TRBJ2-5; possibly TRBD1 or TRBD2 for D (6 bases each). V dropped 2 bases and J dropped 4 bases, with 17 bases sitting between them. The germline gives CDR1 MNHEY, CDR2 SVGAGI. This CDR3 is built from 16 residues. As DNA, the CDR3 is TGTGCCAGCAGTTACGGGGGGCTAGCAGGCGGAGAGACCCAGTACTTC. Translated: CASSYGGLAGGETQYF.

The chain recombines TRBV6-1 with TRBJ2-1; D unresolved. Germline CDR1 is MNHNS and CDR2 is SASEGT. The CDR3 totals 13 residues. Trimming cost V 0 bases and J 9 bases, with 9 bases left between them. CDR3 in DNA: TGTGCCAGCAGTGAAGCGCATTCGCGTGAGCAGTTCTTC. It specifies CASSEAHSREQFF.

In this sample, this clonotype turned up a few times. The chain uses TRBV7-6 and TRBJ2-5; possibly TRBD1 or TRBD2 for D (5 bases each). V gave up 2 bases and J gave up 5 bases, with 12 bases separating them. This CDR3 comprises 14 residues. Germline V lookup: CDR1 SGHVS, CDR2 FNYEAQ. CDR3 loop: CASSLTQGRETQYF. CDR3 nucleotides: TGTGCCAGCAGCTTAACGCAGGGACGGGAGACCCAGTACTTC.